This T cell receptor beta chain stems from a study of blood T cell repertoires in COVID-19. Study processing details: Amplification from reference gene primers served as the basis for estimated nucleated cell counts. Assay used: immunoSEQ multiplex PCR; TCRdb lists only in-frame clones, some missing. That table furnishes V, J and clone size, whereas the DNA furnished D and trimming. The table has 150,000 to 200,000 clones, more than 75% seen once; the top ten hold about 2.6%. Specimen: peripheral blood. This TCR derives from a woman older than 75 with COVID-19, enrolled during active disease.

CDR3 nucleotides: TGTGCCAGCAGCCCAGGACTAGCGGGAGGTTCGGGTACGCAGTATTTT. This encodes CASSPGLAGGSGTQYF. This chain links TRBV4-2 with TRBJ2-3; 14 bases match TRBD2. The V and J ends lost 4 bases and 8 bases, in that order; junction bases with no gene match: 8. CDR1 is LGHNA and CDR2 is YNFKEQ in the germline V gene. CDR3 length: 16 residues.